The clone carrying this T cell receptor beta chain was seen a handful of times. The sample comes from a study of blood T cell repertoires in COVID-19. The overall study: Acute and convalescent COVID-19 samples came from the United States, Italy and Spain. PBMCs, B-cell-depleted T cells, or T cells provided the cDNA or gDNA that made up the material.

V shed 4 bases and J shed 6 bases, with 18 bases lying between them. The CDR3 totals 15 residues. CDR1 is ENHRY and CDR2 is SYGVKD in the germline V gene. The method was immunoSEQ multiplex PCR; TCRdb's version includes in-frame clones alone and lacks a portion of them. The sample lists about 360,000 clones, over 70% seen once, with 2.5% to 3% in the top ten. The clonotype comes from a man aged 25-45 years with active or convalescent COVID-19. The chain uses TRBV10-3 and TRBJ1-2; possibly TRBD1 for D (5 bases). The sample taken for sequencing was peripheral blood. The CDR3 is CAISVQAREKDGYTF. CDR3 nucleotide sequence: TGTGCCATCAGTGTCCAGGCCAGGGAAAAAGATGGCTACACCTTC.